Listed below are T cell receptor beta chains from one sample, sequenced in a study of T cell responses to AZD1222 COVID-19 vaccine. This table comes from immunoSEQ multiplex PCR, and its TCRdb copy is limited to in-frame clones, with some not included. The sample holds 100,000 to 120,000 clones; 80% to 90% are singletons and the top ten take 15%. The sequences come from peripheral blood, collected 28 days after the second AZD1222 dose. These TCRs come from an adult who received the AZD1222 COVID-19 vaccine. The CDR3 runs from the conserved cysteine through the conserved F or W. Fields, in order: D gene, clone size, V gene, CDR3 length, J gene, CDR3 protein, CDR3 DNA. D genes are given only for firm matches. The size field is filled for only some rows; it gives once, few, many or a size class.

>NA|NA|TRBV11-2|15|TRBJ1-2
CASSLLSGGPYGYTF
TGTGCCAGCAGCTTATTATCGGGGGGGCCCTATGGCTACACCTTC
>NA|NA|TRBV4-1|14|TRBJ2-2
CASSAEQGMGELFF
TGCGCCAGCAGCGCCGAGCAGGGAATGGGGGAGCTGTTTTTT
>NA|NA|TRBV9|15|TRBJ1-4
CASSVTGVPNEKLFF
TGTGCCAGCAGCGTCACGGGGGTTCCTAATGAAAAACTGTTTTTT
>TRBD1|NA|TRBV7-9|18|TRBJ1-2
CASSLPTGTGEPNYGYTF
TGTGCCAGCAGCTTACCAACCGGGACAGGGGAGCCTAACTATGGCTACACCTTC
>NA|NA|TRBV18|18|TRBJ1-3
CASSPLPTSGAAYTAIYF
TGTGCCAGCTCACCACTACCTACGAGCGGGGCAGCTTACACGGCCATATATTTT
>TRBD2|NA|TRBV30|12|TRBJ2-5
CAWSRAGKTQYF
TGTGCCTGGAGTCGAGCGGGGAAGACCCAGTACTTC
>TRBD1|NA|TRBV9|18|TRBJ1-6
CASSTRGTGLSYNSPLHF
TGTGCCAGCAGCACCAGAGGGACAGGGCTCTCCTATAATTCACCCCTCCACTTT
>TRBD1|NA|TRBV18|16|TRBJ1-5
CASSAGTGGSNQPQHF
TGTGCCAGCTCAGCCGGGACAGGGGGTAGCAATCAGCCCCAGCATTTT
>TRBD2|NA|TRBV13|18|TRBJ2-2
CASSLEGRLAGGTGELFF
TGTGCCAGCAGCTTAGAGGGCCGACTAGCGGGGGGCACCGGGGAGCTGTTTTTT
>NA|once|TRBV29-1|13|TRBJ1-2
CSVENRVGYGYTF
TGCAGCGTTGAGAACAGGGTGGGCTATGGCTACACCTTC
>NA|NA|TRBV29-1|13|TRBJ1-2
CSVDTGGFYGYTF
TGCAGCGTTGACACAGGTGGTTTCTATGGCTACACCTTC
>NA|once|TRBV10-3|14|TRBJ1-2
CAISESTGSYGYTF
TGTGCCATCAGTGAGTCGACAGGATCGTATGGCTACACCTTC
>NA|once|TRBV11-2|17|TRBJ2-1
CASSLGSASGSRDEQFF
TGTGCCAGCAGCTTAGGGTCGGCCTCCGGGTCCCGCGATGAGCAGTTCTTC
>NA|NA|TRBV7-2|17|TRBJ1-5
CASSLDPPGASNQPQHF
TGTGCCAGCAGCTTAGACCCCCCGGGGGCGAGCAATCAGCCCCAGCATTTT
>NA|NA|TRBV7-9|15|TRBJ1-1
CASSYTGIIWSEAFF
TGTGCCAGCAGCTACACAGGGATCATCTGGTCTGAAGCTTTCTTT
>TRBD2|NA|TRBV10-1|12|TRBJ2-7
CASSGPGGEQYF
TGCGCCAGCAGTGGTCCGGGGGGCGAGCAGTACTTC
>NA|NA|TRBV3-1/TRBV3-2|13|TRBJ1-2
CASSTDKNYGYTF
TGTGCCAGCAGCACCGACAAGAATTATGGCTACACCTTC
>NA|NA|TRBV27|13|TRBJ2-3
CASSLVHTDTQYF
TGTGCCAGCAGTTTGGTCCACACAGATACGCAGTATTTT
>TRBD1|NA|TRBV3-1/TRBV3-2|14|TRBJ2-7
CASSQRGQGYEQYF
TGTGCCAGCAGCCAAAGGGGACAGGGCTACGAGCAGTACTTC
>NA|NA|TRBV3-1/TRBV3-2|12|TRBJ2-1
CASSQGADEQFF
TGTGCCAGCAGCCAAGGAGCGGATGAGCAGTTCTTC
>NA|NA|TRBV5-3|18|TRBJ1-5
CARSGPGRSVGDNQPQHF
TGTGCCAGAAGCGGACCCGGGCGTTCTGTAGGAGACAATCAGCCCCAGCATTTT
>NA|NA|TRBV3-1/TRBV3-2|15|TRBJ2-5
CASSPPILGLQTQYF
TGTGCCAGCAGCCCTCCTATTTTGGGCTTACAGACCCAGTACTTC
>TRBD1|NA|TRBV2|13|TRBJ2-2
CASSRTGTGELFF
TGTGCCAGCAGTCGGACAGGAACCGGGGAGCTGTTTTTT
>NA|few|TRBV19|13|TRBJ2-1
CASTNGGGNEQFF
TGTGCCAGTACAAACGGGGGCGGCAATGAGCAGTTCTTC
>NA|NA|TRBV12-3/TRBV12-4|12|TRBJ1-1
CASSETVRKAFF
TGTGCCAGCAGTGAGACCGTTCGGAAAGCTTTCTTT
>TRBD1|NA|TRBV6-4|15|TRBJ1-2
CASSDSGTGYSGYTF
TGTGCCAGCAGTGACTCAGGGACAGGGTATAGCGGCTACACCTTC
>NA|NA|TRBV5-6|13|TRBJ2-5
CASNEGLRETQYF
TGTGCCAGTAACGAGGGGCTTCGGGAGACCCAGTACTTC
>TRBD1|NA|TRBV6-6|15|TRBJ1-4
CASSYEGRGREKLFF
TGTGCCAGCAGTTACGAAGGCAGGGGGAGAGAAAAACTGTTTTTT
>NA|NA|TRBV5-1|13|TRBJ2-7
CASSNDRSYEQYF
TGCGCCAGCTCCAACGACAGGTCCTACGAGCAGTACTTC
>TRBD2|NA|TRBV6-5|16|TRBJ2-1
CASSSLAGGSYNEQFF
TGTGCCAGCAGTTCCCTAGCGGGAGGATCCTACAATGAGCAGTTCTTC
>TRBD1|NA|TRBV9|17|TRBJ1-3
CASSVEPGTGAGNTIYF
TGTGCCAGCAGCGTGGAACCCGGGACAGGGGCTGGAAACACCATATATTTT
>TRBD1|NA|TRBV19|16|TRBJ2-1
CASSIAGTGSYNEQFF
TGTGCCAGTAGTATAGCTGGGACAGGGTCCTACAATGAGCAGTTCTTC
>NA|NA|TRBV5-1|14|TRBJ2-1
CASSSGTHYNEQFF
TGCGCCAGCAGCTCCGGGACTCATTACAATGAGCAGTTCTTC
>NA|NA|TRBV24-1|13|TRBJ1-1
CATRRGSNTEAFF
TGTGCCACCCGGCGAGGCTCGAACACTGAAGCTTTCTTT
>TRBD1|NA|TRBV4-1|15|TRBJ1-1
CASSRLQGADTEAFF
TGCGCCAGCAGCCGATTACAGGGGGCTGACACTGAAGCTTTCTTT
>NA|NA|TRBV7-9|14|TRBJ1-1
CASSSSGRSTEAFF
TGTGCCAGCAGCTCTAGCGGACGGTCCACTGAAGCTTTCTTT
>TRBD1|NA|TRBV19|15|TRBJ2-7
CASSTGQAREREQYF
TGTGCCAGTAGTACCGGACAGGCTCGCGAAAGGGAGCAGTACTTC
>NA|NA|TRBV27|13|TRBJ2-3
CASSPLSTDTQYF
TGTGCCAGCAGTCCCCTGAGCACAGATACGCAGTATTTT
>NA|NA|TRBV28|14|TRBJ1-4
CASSFPGQNEKLFF
TGTGCCAGCAGTTTCCCGGGCCAGAATGAAAAACTGTTTTTT
>NA|NA|TRBV12-3/TRBV12-4|13|TRBJ1-5
CASRDDSNQPQHF
TGTGCCAGCAGGGATGATAGCAATCAGCCCCAGCATTTT
>TRBD1|NA|TRBV4-1|13|TRBJ2-7
CASSPTGAYEQYF
TGCGCCAGCAGCCCGACAGGGGCATACGAGCAGTACTTC
>TRBD2|NA|TRBV4-1|16|TRBJ2-7
CASSQEESSGFYEQYF
TGCGCCAGCAGCCAAGAAGAATCTAGCGGATTCTACGAGCAGTACTTC
>NA|NA|TRBV28|14|TRBJ1-1
CASSLDSGNTEAFF
TGTGCCAGCAGTTTAGACTCAGGAAACACTGAAGCTTTCTTT
>TRBD1|NA|TRBV29-1|13|TRBJ1-1
CSAVGQLNTEAFF
TGCAGCGCAGTGGGACAGTTGAACACTGAAGCTTTCTTT
>TRBD1|NA|TRBV5-1|15|TRBJ2-3
CASSSGTGGSDTQYF
TGCGCCAGCAGCTCGGGGACAGGGGGATCGGATACGCAGTATTTT
>TRBD1|NA|TRBV28|12|TRBJ1-1
CASSSPGQVAFF
TGTGCCAGCAGTTCCCCGGGACAGGTCGCTTTCTTT
>NA|few|TRBV5-1|14|TRBJ2-7
CASSLRGHSYEQYF
TGCGCCAGCAGCTTGAGGGGACACTCCTACGAGCAGTACTTC
>TRBD1|NA|TRBV2|14|TRBJ1-2
CASKKGQATSGYTF
TGTGCCAGCAAGAAAGGACAGGCGACTAGTGGCTACACCTTC
>TRBD2|NA|TRBV14|14|TRBJ2-7
CASGRRGDTYEQYF
TGTGCCAGCGGGAGGCGGGGGGACACCTACGAGCAGTACTTC
>NA|once|TRBV6-5|16|TRBJ2-2
CASSSHRNGRAGELFF
TGTGCCAGCAGTTCCCACAGGAATGGACGCGCCGGGGAGCTGTTTTTT
>NA|NA|TRBV24-1|16|TRBJ2-3
CATSDSLPPVTDTQYF
TGTGCCACCAGTGATTCCTTGCCCCCTGTCACAGATACGCAGTATTTT
>TRBD1|NA|TRBV6-5|12|TRBJ2-7
CAARDRVYEQYF
TGTGCCGCCCGGGACAGGGTCTACGAGCAGTACTTC
>NA|NA|TRBV11-1|12|TRBJ1-1
CASGRDPSEAFF
TGTGCCAGCGGGAGAGACCCTAGTGAAGCTTTCTTT